This T cell receptor (beta chain) comes out of a study of spatial heterogeneity in lung cancer. Whole-study context: Each distinct TCR and UMI combination averaged more than ten appearances in raw reads.

Time point here: sample taken at primary tumor resection. Samples were donated by 72 untreated early-stage non-small cell lung cancer patients. Tumor, nontumor lung or frozen PBMC supplied whole RNA that was sequenced unsorted. By proportion, this clonotype is medium-sized. Its antigen is currently unknown. TCRdb re-called the 5' RACE reads through MiXCR, storing one row per CDR3 protein. The data show over 3,000 distinct CDR3 sequences, less than 10% seen once. CDR3 size: 14 residues. Germline CDR1 and CDR2: MNHEY and SVGEGT. Trimming cost V 11 bases and J 6 bases; bases outside gene matches: 10. Study-wide results and caveats: Expanded intratumoral alpha and beta TCR counts tracked tumor mutation counts.

The chain recombines TRBV6-2 or TRBV6-3 with TRBJ2-1, with 10 bases lining up with TRBD2. This sample comprised lung tumor tissue, obtained at surgery. The clonotype originates from a male donor with early-stage non-small cell lung cancer. The CDR3 spells CAVKPGLASNEQFF. The CDR3 DNA is TGTGCCGTCAAACCGGGACTAGCGAGCAATGAGCAGTTCTTC.